Listed below are T cell receptor beta chains from one sample, sequenced in a study of blood T cell repertoires in COVID-19. Method: immunoSEQ multiplex PCR; TCRdb's copy keeps in-frame clones and lacks some. The sample shows around 380,000 clones, more than 75% of them seen only once. Sequencing was done on a sample of PBMCs or T cells enriched from blood (not recorded which). The receptors come from a young man who had recovered from COVID-19. Both conserved end residues are part of each CDR3. The D gene is left open where the match is weak. Clone size is given for some rows only: seen once, a few or many times, or a class if the clone is expanded.

TRBJ1-3	TRBD1	TRBV2	NA	CASSDGQGNSGNTIYF	TGTGCCAGCAGTGACGGACAGGGGAACTCTGGAAACACCATATATTTT
TRBJ1-1	NA	TRBV2	NA	CASSAEGGGPLTAFF	TGTGCCAGCAGTGCCGAAGGGGGGGGGCCACTGACGGCTTTCTTT
TRBJ1-2	TRBD1	TRBV10-3	NA	CAISDPRPGQGAPNYGYTF	TGTGCCATCAGTGACCCTAGGCCGGGACAGGGGGCCCCTAACTATGGCTACACCTTC
TRBJ1-1	NA	TRBV7-9	NA	CASRVQSLNTEAFF	TGTGCCAGCAGAGTACAGTCCCTGAACACTGAAGCTTTCTTT
TRBJ1-2	NA	TRBV7-9	NA	CASSRDRWGYTF	TGTGCCAGCAGCAGAGACAGATGGGGCTACACCTTC
TRBJ1-1	TRBD1	TRBV7-6	NA	CASSSSRQGKNTEAFF	TGTGCCAGCAGCTCCTCAAGACAGGGAAAGAACACTGAAGCTTTCTTT
TRBJ1-1	NA	TRBV30	NA	CAWSVGWGGTNTEAFF	TGTGCCTGGAGTGTAGGTTGGGGAGGGACGAACACTGAAGCTTTCTTT
TRBJ2-5	TRBD1	TRBV7-2	NA	CASSRQGVETQYF	TGTGCCAGCAGCAGACAGGGAGTGGAGACCCAGTACTTC
TRBJ1-3	TRBD1	TRBV7-2	NA	CASSYSGTAGNTIYF	TGTGCCAGCAGCTACTCCGGGACAGCCGGAAACACCATATATTTT
TRBJ1-2	NA	TRBV7-2	NA	CASSLGTQNYGYTF	TGTGCCAGCAGCTTAGGGACACAGAACTATGGCTACACCTTC
TRBJ2-6	TRBD2	TRBV11-3	NA	CASSLVYAGGTGANVLTF	TGTGCCAGCAGCTTAGTGTATGCGGGGGGGACTGGGGCCAACGTCCTGACTTTC
TRBJ1-1	NA	TRBV9	NA	CASSARQDMNTEAFF	TGTGCCAGCAGCGCCCGACAGGACATGAACACTGAAGCTTTCTTT
TRBJ1-5	TRBD1	TRBV5-1	NA	CASRAGTGTNQPQHF	TGCGCCAGCAGGGCCGGGACAGGGACCAATCAGCCCCAGCATTTT
TRBJ2-4	NA	TRBV11-2	NA	CASSLNPGWDIQYF	TGTGCCAGCAGCTTAAATCCGGGTTGGGACATTCAGTACTTC
TRBJ2-1	TRBD2	TRBV10-1	NA	CASSGITSGGLAEQFF	TGCGCCAGCAGTGGGATTACTAGCGGGGGCCTGGCGGAGCAGTTCTTC
TRBJ1-2	NA	TRBV24-1	NA	CATSDLHGNGYTF	TGTGCCACCAGTGATTTGCACGGGAATGGCTACACCTTC
TRBJ1-2	NA	TRBV3-1/TRBV3-2	NA	CASSRLVGSLVGDGYTF	TGTGCCAGCAGCCGGTTGGTAGGGTCCCTCGTAGGGGATGGCTACACCTTC
TRBJ1-1	NA	TRBV12-3/TRBV12-4	NA	CASNKGYGEAFF	TGTGCCAGCAACAAGGGGTATGGTGAAGCTTTCTTT
TRBJ1-2	NA	TRBV5-1	NA	CASSSGQGTLYGYTF	TGCGCCAGCAGCTCTGGGCAGGGGACCCTCTATGGCTACACCTTC
TRBJ1-5	NA	TRBV5-5	NA	CASSLGPSGNQPQHF	TGTGCCAGCAGCCTGGGTCCTTCGGGTAATCAGCCCCAGCATTTT
TRBJ2-3	NA	TRBV18	NA	CASSLVARDTQYF	TGTGCCAGCTCACTGGTGGCTAGGGATACGCAGTATTTT
TRBJ2-3	TRBD1	TRBV3-1/TRBV3-2	NA	CASSYRQGLADTQYF	TGTGCCAGCAGCTACAGACAGGGGTTGGCAGATACGCAGTATTTT
TRBJ1-5	TRBD1	TRBV6-5	once	CASSLDRGQPQHF	TGTGCCAGCAGCCTGGACAGGGGACAGCCCCAGCATTTT
TRBJ2-7	TRBD1	TRBV12-3/TRBV12-4	once	CASSPTGSYEQYF	TGTGCCAGCAGCCCGACAGGGAGTTACGAGCAGTACTTC
TRBJ2-7	NA	TRBV4-3	NA	CASSQDFRGEQYF	TGCGCCAGCAGCCAAGACTTCCGGGGCGAGCAGTACTTC
TRBJ2-2	NA	TRBV20-1	NA	CSASRNGATGELFF	TGCAGTGCTAGTCGTAACGGAGCCACCGGGGAGCTGTTTTTT
TRBJ1-2	NA	TRBV12-3/TRBV12-4	few	CASSLAGIDGYTF	TGTGCCAGCAGTTTGGCAGGTATAGATGGCTACACCTTC
TRBJ1-5	NA	TRBV9	NA	CASSPGGSHLNQPQHF	TGTGCCAGCAGCCCCGGAGGCAGCCACCTCAATCAGCCCCAGCATTTT
TRBJ2-7	NA	TRBV7-2	few	CASTLMTGSYEQYF	TGTGCCAGCACCCTAATGACAGGATCCTACGAGCAGTACTTC
TRBJ2-1	TRBD2	TRBV7-7	NA	CASSLGEGSSYNEQFF	TGTGCCAGCAGCTTAGGGGAGGGGAGCTCCTACAATGAGCAGTTCTTC
TRBJ1-5	NA	TRBV6-5	NA	CASSPDRNSNQPQHF	TGTGCCAGCAGCCCCGACAGGAACAGCAATCAGCCCCAGCATTTT
TRBJ2-7	NA	TRBV7-6	NA	CASSLAIGGAYEQYF	TGTGCCAGCAGCTTAGCGATCGGCGGAGCCTACGAGCAGTACTTC
TRBJ1-2	TRBD1	TRBV5-6	NA	CASSLAGTGVNYGYTF	TGTGCCAGCAGCTTGGCCGGGACAGGGGTTAACTATGGCTACACCTTC
TRBJ1-1	NA	TRBV30	NA	CACSRGAGVTEAFF	TGTGCCTGCAGCCGTGGGGCAGGGGTCACTGAAGCTTTCTTT
TRBJ2-7	NA	TRBV5-1	NA	CASSFVGGYEQYF	TGCGCCAGCAGCTTCGTAGGGGGCTACGAGCAGTACTTC
TRBJ1-5	TRBD1	TRBV6-5	NA	CASKTGVNQPQHF	TGTGCCAGCAAGACAGGGGTGAATCAGCCCCAGCATTTT
TRBJ2-4	NA	TRBV3-1/TRBV3-2	NA	CASSQEGTSKGIQYF	TGTGCCAGCAGCCAAGAGGGGACTTCCAAGGGTATTCAGTACTTC
TRBJ2-1	TRBD2	TRBV7-2	NA	CASSPQASGANYEQFF	TGTGCCAGCAGCCCCCAGGCCAGCGGGGCCAATTATGAGCAGTTCTTC
TRBJ1-5	NA	TRBV7-8	NA	CASSQSGNSNQPQHF	TGTGCCAGCAGCCAGTCGGGAAATAGCAATCAGCCCCAGCATTTT
TRBJ2-3	NA	TRBV9	NA	CASSVRDSYTDTQYF	TGTGCCAGCAGCGTGCGGGACAGCTACACAGATACGCAGTATTTT
TRBJ1-2	NA	TRBV9	NA	CASSVGQLANYGYTF	TGTGCCAGCAGCGTCGGACAGTTAGCTAACTATGGCTACACCTTC
TRBJ1-1	TRBD1	TRBV10-3	NA	CATRQGASGNTEAFF	TGTGCCACCAGACAGGGGGCATCGGGTAACACTGAAGCTTTCTTT
TRBJ1-6	TRBD1	TRBV18	NA	CASSPTGTGNSPLHF	TGTGCCAGCTCACCGACAGGGACTGGAAATTCACCCCTCCACTTT
TRBJ2-7	TRBD2	TRBV18	NA	CASSLSGGTSYEQYF	TGTGCCAGCTCCCTCAGCGGGGGGACCTCCTACGAGCAGTACTTC